This TCR beta chain originates from a study of shared clonotypes between healthy human individuals. The CDR3 totals 16 residues. CDR1 is LNHDA, CDR2 SQIVND, per germline (reference sequence). V was clipped by 3 bases and J by 2 bases; unmatched bases: 9. Sequencing used immunoSEQ multiplex PCR; TCRdb keeps in-frame clones, though not all of them. The sample includes roughly 2.5 million clones, just over 90% of them seen just once. This sequence was found in a man younger than 35 in good health. Sequencing was carried out using naive CD4+ T cells sorted from blood. Subset specified: CD45RA+ positively selected. V and J are TRBV19 and TRBJ2-7, with 8 bases identical to TRBD2. The CDR3 is CASSIPGGATTYEQYF. CDR3 nucleotides: TGTGCCAGTAGTATCCCGGGGGGGGCTACCACCTACGAGCAGTACTTC.